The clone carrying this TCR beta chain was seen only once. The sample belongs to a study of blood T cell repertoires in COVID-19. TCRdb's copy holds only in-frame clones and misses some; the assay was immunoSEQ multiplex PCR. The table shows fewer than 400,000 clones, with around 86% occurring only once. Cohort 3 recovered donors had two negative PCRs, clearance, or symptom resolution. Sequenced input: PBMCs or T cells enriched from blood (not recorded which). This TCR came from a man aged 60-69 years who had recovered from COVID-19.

The CDR3 coding sequence is TGTGCCAGTAGTATATGGGCGGGAGGAATCAATGAGCAGTTCTTC. Protein product: CASSIWAGGINEQFF. V is TRBV19 and J is TRBJ2-1, with 8 bases that match TRBD2. The CDR3 length is 15 residues. V shed 2 bases, J shed 6 bases, and the junction held 6 bases outside the gene matches. CDR1 is LNHDA and CDR2 is SQIVND in the germline V gene (reference sequence).